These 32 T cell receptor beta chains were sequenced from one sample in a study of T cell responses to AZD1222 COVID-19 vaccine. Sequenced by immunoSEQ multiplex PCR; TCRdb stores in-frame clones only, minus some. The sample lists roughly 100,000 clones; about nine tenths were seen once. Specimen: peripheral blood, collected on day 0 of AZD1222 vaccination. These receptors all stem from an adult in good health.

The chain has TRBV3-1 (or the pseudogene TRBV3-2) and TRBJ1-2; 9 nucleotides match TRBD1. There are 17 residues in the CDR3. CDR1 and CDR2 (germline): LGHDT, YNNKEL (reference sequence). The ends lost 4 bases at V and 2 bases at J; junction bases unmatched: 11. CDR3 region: CASSRGQGTLTNYGYTF. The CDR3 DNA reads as TGTGCCAGCAGCCGTGGACAGGGGACATTGACGAACTATGGCTACACCTTC.

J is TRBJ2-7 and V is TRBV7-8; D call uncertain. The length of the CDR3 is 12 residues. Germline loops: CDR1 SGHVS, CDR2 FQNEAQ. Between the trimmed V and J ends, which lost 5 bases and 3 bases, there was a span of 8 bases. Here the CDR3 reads CASSPTGYEQYF. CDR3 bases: TGTGCCAGCAGCCCTACGGGCTACGAGCAGTACTTC.

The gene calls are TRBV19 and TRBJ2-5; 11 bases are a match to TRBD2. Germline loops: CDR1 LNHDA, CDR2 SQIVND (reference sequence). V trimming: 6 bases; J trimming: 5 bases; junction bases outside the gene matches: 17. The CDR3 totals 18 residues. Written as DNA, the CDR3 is TGTGCCAGTAGCCTCCAAGACATAGCGGGGGGGCCTCGGGAGACCCAGTACTTC. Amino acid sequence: CASSLQDIAGGPRETQYF.

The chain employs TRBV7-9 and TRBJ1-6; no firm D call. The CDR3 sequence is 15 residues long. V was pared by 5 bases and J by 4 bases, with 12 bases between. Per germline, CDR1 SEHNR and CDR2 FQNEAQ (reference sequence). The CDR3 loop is CASSPGWDYNSPLHF. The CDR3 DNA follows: TGTGCCAGCAGCCCAGGCTGGGATTATAATTCACCCCTCCACTTT.

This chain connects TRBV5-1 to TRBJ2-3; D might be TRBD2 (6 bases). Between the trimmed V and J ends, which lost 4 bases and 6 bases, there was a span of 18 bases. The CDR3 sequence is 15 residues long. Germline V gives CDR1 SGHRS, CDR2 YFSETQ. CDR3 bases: TGCGCCAGCAGCCGGGGGACGGGTAGACGGGATACGCAGTATTTT. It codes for CASSRGTGRRDTQYF.

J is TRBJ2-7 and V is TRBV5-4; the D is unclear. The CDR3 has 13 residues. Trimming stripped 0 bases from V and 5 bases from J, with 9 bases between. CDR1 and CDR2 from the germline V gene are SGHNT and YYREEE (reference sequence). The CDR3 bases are TGTGCCAGCAGCTTGGGAGGTCTAAACGAGCAGTACTTC. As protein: CASSLGGLNEQYF.

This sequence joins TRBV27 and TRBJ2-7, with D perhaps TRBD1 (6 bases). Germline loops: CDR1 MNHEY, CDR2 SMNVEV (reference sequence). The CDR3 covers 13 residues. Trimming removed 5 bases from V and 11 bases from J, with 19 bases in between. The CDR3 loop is CASSASTGTSKYF. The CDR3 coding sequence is TGTGCCAGCAGTGCCTCCACAGGGACCTCTAAGTACTTC.

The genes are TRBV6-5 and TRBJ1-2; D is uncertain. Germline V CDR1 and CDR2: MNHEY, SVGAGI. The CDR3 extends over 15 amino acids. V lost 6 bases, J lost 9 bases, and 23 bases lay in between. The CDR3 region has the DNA TGTGCCAGCAGCCTTTATACACAGCACGGCTGGAGCTACACCTTC. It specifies CASSLYTQHGWSYTF.

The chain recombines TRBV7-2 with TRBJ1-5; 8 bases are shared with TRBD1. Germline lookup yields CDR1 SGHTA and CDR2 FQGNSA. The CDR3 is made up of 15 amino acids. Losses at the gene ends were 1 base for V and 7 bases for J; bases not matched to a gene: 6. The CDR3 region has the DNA TGTGCCAGCAGCTTAGAAGGACAGGGCCGGCAGCCCCAGCATTTT. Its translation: CASSLEGQGRQPQHF. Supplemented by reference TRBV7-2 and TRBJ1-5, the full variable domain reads GAGVSQSPSNKVTEKGKDVELRCDPISGHTALYWYRQSLGQGLEFLIYFQGNSAPDKSGLPSDRFSAERTGGSVSTLTIQRTQQEDSAVYLCASSLEGQGRQPQHFGDGTRLSIL.

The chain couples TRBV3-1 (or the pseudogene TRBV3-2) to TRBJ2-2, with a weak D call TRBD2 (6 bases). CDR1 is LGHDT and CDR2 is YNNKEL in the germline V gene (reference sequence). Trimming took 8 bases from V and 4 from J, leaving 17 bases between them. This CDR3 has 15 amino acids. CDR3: CASSPSGGSTGELFF. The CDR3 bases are TGTGCCAGCTCCCCGTCCGGAGGGAGCACCGGGGAGCTGTTTTTT.

The CDR3, as DNA: TGCAGCGTTGAAGGAGGACAGGGGGAAAAACTGTTTTTT. Protein sequence: CSVEGGQGEKLFF. The chain joins TRBV29-1 to TRBJ1-4; 9 bases map to TRBD1. The CDR3 covers 13 residues. Trimming cost V 1 base and J 8 bases; bases outside gene matches: 2. Germline loops: CDR1 SQVTM, CDR2 ANQGSEA. The full variable domain, completed using reference TRBV29-1 and TRBJ1-4, is SAVISQKPSRDICQRGTSLTIQCQVDSQVTMMFWYRQQPGQSLTLIATANQGSEATYESGFVIDKFPISRPNLTFSTLTVSNMSPEDSSIYLCSVEGGQGEKLFFGSGTQLSVL.

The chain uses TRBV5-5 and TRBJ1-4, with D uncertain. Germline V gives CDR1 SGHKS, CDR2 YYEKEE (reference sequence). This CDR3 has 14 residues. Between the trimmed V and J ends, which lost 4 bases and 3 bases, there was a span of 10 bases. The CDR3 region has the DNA TGTGCCAGCAGCACAGTCGGGGCTAATGAAAAACTGTTTTTT. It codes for CASSTVGANEKLFF.

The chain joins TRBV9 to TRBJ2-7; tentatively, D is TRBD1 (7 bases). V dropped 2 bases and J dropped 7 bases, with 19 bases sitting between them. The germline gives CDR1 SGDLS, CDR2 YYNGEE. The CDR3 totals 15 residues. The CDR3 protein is CASSVTSEGALEQYF. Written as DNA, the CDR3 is TGTGCCAGCAGCGTTACTTCGGAGGGGGCTTTAGAGCAGTACTTC.

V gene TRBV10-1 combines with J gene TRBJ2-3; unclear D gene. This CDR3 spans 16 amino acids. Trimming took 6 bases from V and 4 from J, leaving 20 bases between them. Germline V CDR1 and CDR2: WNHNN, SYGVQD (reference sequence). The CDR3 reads CASSRSPSLMADTQYF. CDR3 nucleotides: TGCGCCAGCAGCCGGAGTCCCTCCTTGATGGCAGATACGCAGTATTTT.

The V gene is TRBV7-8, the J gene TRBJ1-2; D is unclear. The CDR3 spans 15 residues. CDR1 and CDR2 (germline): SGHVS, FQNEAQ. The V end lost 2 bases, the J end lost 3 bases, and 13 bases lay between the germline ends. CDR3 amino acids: CASSLNSGSDYGYTF. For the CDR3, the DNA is TGTGCCAGCAGCTTAAATTCGGGTTCTGACTATGGCTACACCTTC.

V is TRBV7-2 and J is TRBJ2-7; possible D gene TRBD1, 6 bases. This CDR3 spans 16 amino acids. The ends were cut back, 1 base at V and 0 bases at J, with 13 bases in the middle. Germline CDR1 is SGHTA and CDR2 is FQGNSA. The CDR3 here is CASSLDGGVTSYEQYF. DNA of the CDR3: TGTGCCAGCAGCTTAGATGGGGGCGTAACCTCCTACGAGCAGTACTTC.

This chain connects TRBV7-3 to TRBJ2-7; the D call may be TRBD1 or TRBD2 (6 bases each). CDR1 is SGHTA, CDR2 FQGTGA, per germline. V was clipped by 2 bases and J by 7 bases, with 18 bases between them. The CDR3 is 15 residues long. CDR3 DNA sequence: TGTGCCAGCAGCTTAGGCGGCGGGACAACCAGTGAGCAGTACTTC. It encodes CASSLGGGTTSEQYF.

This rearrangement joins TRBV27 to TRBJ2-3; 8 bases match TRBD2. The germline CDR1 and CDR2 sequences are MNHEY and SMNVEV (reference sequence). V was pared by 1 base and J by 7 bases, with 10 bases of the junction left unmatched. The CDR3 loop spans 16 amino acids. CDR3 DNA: TGTGCCAGCAGTTTATTCGTTCGGGGGGGCGAATATACGCAGTATTTT. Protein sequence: CASSLFVRGGEYTQYF.

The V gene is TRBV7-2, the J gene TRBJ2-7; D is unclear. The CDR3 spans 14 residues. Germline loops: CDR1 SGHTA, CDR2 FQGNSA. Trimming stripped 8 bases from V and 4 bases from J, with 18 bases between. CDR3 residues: CASGYSSRTYEQYF. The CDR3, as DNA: TGTGCCAGCGGCTATTCCAGCAGAACTTACGAGCAGTACTTC.

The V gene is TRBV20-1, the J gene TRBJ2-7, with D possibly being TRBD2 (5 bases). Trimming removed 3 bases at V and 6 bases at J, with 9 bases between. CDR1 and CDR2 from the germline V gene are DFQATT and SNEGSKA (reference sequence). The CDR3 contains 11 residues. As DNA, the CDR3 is TGCAGTGCTAGTGAGGGCCCCGAGCAGTACTTC. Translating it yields CSASEGPEQYF.

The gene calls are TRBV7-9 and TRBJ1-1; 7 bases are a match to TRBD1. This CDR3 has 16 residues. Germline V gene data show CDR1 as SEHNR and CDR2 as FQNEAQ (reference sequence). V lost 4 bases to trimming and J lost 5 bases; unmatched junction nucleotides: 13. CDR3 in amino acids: CASSWGRGSKFTEAFF. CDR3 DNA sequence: TGTGCCAGCAGCTGGGGCAGGGGGTCAAAGTTTACTGAAGCTTTCTTT.

For the CDR3, the DNA is TGTGCCAGCAGTTTGGAGGGCGCGTACACTGAAGCTTTCTTT. Its protein product is CASSLEGAYTEAFF. This chain joins TRBV6-5 and TRBJ1-1; D remains unclear. The CDR3 has 14 amino acids. The ends were cut back, 4 bases at V and 3 bases at J, with 12 bases in the middle. CDR1 and CDR2 from the germline V gene are MNHEY and SVGAGI.

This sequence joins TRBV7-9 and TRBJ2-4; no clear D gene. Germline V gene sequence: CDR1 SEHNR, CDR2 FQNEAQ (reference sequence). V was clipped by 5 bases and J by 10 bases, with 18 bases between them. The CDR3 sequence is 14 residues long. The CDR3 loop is CASSPSVRTGIQYF. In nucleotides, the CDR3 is TGTGCCAGCAGCCCCTCCGTTCGCACCGGGATTCAGTACTTC.

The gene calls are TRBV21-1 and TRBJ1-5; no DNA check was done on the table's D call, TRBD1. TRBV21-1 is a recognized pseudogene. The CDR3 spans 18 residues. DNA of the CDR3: TGTGCCAGCAGCCACAAAATAAAGCAGGGGGATAGCAATCAGCCCCAGCATTTT. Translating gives CASSHKIKQGDSNQPQHF.

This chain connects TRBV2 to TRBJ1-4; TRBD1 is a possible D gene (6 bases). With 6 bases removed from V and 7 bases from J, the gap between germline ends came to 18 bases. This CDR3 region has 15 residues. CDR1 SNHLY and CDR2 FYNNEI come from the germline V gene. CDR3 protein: CASSASGQQAEKLFF. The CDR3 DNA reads TGTGCCAGCAGCGCTTCGGGACAACAAGCTGAAAAACTGTTTTTT.

CDR3 coding DNA: TGTGCCTGGAGGCCGGGGACCAAAGGTTGGGGCAACACTGAAGCTTTCTTT. Translation gives CAWRPGTKGWGNTEAFF. The chain links TRBV30 to TRBJ1-1; the D gene is possibly TRBD1 (5 bases). CDR3 length: 17 residues. Trimming took off 3 bases at V and 2 bases at J, with 22 bases between the two ends. The germline CDR1 and CDR2 sequences are GTSNPN and SVGIG (reference sequence).

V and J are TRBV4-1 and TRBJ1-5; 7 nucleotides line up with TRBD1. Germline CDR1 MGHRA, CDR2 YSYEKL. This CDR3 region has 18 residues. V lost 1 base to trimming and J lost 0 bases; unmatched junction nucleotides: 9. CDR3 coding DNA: TGCGCCAGCAGCCAAGTGGCGGGACAGCTAAATAGCAATCAGCCCCAGCATTTT. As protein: CASSQVAGQLNSNQPQHF.

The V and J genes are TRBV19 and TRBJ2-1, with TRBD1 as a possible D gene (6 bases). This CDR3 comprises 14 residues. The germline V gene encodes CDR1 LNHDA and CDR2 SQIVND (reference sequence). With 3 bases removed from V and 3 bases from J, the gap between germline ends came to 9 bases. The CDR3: CASSMAQGYNEQFF. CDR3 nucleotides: TGTGCCAGTAGTATGGCACAGGGCTACAATGAGCAGTTCTTC.

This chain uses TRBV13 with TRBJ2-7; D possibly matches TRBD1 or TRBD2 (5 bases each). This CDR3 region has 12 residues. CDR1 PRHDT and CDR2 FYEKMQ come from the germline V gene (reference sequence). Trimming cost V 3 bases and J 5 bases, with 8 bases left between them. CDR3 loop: CASSLRGNEQYF. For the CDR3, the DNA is TGTGCCAGCAGCTTGAGGGGAAACGAGCAGTACTTC.

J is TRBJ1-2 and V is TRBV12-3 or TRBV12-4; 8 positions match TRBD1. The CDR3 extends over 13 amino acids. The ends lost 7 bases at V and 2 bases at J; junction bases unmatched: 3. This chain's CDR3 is CASTRTGNYGYTF. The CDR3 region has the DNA TGTGCCAGCACCCGGACAGGGAACTATGGCTACACCTTC.

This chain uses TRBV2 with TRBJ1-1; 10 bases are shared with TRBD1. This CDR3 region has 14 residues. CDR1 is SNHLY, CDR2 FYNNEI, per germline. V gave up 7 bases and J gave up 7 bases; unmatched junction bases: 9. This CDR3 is CASTKGTGVVEAFF. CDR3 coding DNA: TGTGCCAGCACAAAGGGGACAGGGGTTGTTGAAGCTTTCTTT.

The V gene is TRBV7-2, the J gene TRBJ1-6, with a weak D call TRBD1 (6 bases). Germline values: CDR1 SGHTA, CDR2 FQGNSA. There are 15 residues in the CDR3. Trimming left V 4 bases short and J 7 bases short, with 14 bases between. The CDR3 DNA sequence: TGTGCCAGCAGCTCAATACAGGGCTCGAATTCACCCCTCCACTTT. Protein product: CASSSIQGSNSPLHF.